This T cell receptor (beta chain) emerged from a study of shared clonotypes between healthy human individuals. Sequencing used immunoSEQ multiplex PCR; TCRdb keeps in-frame clones, though not all of them. The data contain some 680,000 clones, roughly 72% of them singletons. The V end lost 2 bases, the J end lost 1 base, and 7 bases lay between the germline ends. Per the germline V gene, CDR1 is SGHTA and CDR2 is FQGTGA. The CDR3 has 14 residues. V and J are TRBV7-3 and TRBJ2-3; no clear D. The receptor's source is a woman aged 25 to 39 in good health. The sequenced sample consisted of memory CD4+ T cells sorted from blood. Specified subset: CD45RA-negative fraction. The CDR3 coding sequence is TGTGCCAGCAGCTTAGGCGGACGCACAGATACGCAGTATTTT. It codes for CASSLGGRTDTQYF.